This entry lists 31 T cell receptor beta chains sequenced from one sample in a study of blood T cell repertoires in COVID-19. Repertoires were generated with immunoSEQ multiplex PCR, while TCRdb's copy carries only in-frame clones and drops some. The sample holds more than 150,000 clones; roughly 78% are singletons and the top ten take 2.5% to 3.5%. Specimen: peripheral blood. The receptors were gathered from a woman over 75 with active or convalescent COVID-19.

A few counts support this clone. This chain connects TRBV2 to TRBJ2-3, with D perhaps matching TRBD1 (6 bases). Germline CDR1 reads SNHLY; CDR2 reads FYNNEI. This CDR3 has 15 residues. The V and J ends lost 3 bases and 5 bases respectively, with 15 bases between them. CDR3 nucleotide sequence: TGTGCCAGCAGTGATCGGCAGGGGATCGGAGATACGCAGTATTTT. Protein product: CASSDRQGIGDTQYF.

The V call is TRBV21-1, the J call TRBJ2-3; TRBD2, the table's D call, was not compared with the DNA. TRBV21-1 is a listed pseudogene. The CDR3 contains 23 residues. The CDR3 here is CASSNDKTSGGSLETHLTDTQYF. In nucleotides, the CDR3 is TGTGCCAGCAGCAATGACAAAACTAGCGGGGGTTCCTTGGAGACCCATCTCACAGATACGCAGTATTTT.

The J gene is TRBJ1-1, the V gene TRBV7-3; 7 positions agree with TRBD1. The CDR3 is 15 residues long. With 0 bases clipped from V and 4 bases from J, the junction kept 5 bases outside the gene matches. The V gene's germline CDR1 is SGHTA and CDR2 FQGTGA. The CDR3 DNA sequence: TGTGCCAGCAGCTTAACCGGGGACAGAAGCACTGAAGCTTTCTTT. It translates to CASSLTGDRSTEAFF.

This clone was observed many times. The chain combines TRBV3-1 (or the pseudogene TRBV3-2) with TRBJ2-7; tentatively, D is TRBD2 (5 bases). The germline V and J ends were trimmed by 3 bases and 0 bases, with 9 bases remaining between them. The length of the CDR3 is 14 residues. CDR1 LGHDT and CDR2 YNNKEL come from the germline V gene (reference sequence). CDR3 residues: CASSQSGFSYEQYF. The CDR3 bases are TGTGCCAGCAGCCAGTCGGGATTCTCCTACGAGCAGTACTTC.

The count of this clone is one. J is TRBJ1-1 and V is TRBV29-1; D gene ambiguous. V dropped 7 bases and J dropped 1 base, with 10 bases sitting between them. Germline CDR1 is SQVTM and CDR2 is ANQGSEA. The CDR3 is 12 amino acids. DNA of the CDR3: TGCAGCGGCGATACAGCGAACACTGAAGCTTTCTTT. This gives the protein CSGDTANTEAFF.

The chain joins TRBV3-1 (or the pseudogene TRBV3-2) to TRBJ1-6; D remains unclear. The length of the CDR3 is 14 residues. Germline V gives CDR1 LGHDT, CDR2 YNNKEL (reference sequence). The V and J ends lost 4 bases and 10 bases respectively, with 14 bases between them. This CDR3 reads CASSLVGRGSPLHF. CDR3 bases: TGTGCCAGCAGCCTAGTAGGTCGAGGGTCACCCCTCCACTTT.

The rearrangement joins TRBV5-5 to TRBJ1-2, with D maybe TRBD1 (5 bases). V lost 4 bases, J lost 5 bases, and 12 bases lay in between. Germline V gives CDR1 SGHKS, CDR2 YYEKEE (reference sequence). The CDR3 extends over 13 amino acids. The CDR3 reads CASSLDREYGYTF. The CDR3 DNA reads as TGTGCCAGCAGCCTAGACAGAGAATATGGCTACACCTTC.

The chain is built from TRBV28 and TRBJ2-7; TRBD2 might be the D (6 bases). Trimming pared 10 bases from V and 1 base from J, leaving 17 bases between. The germline CDR1 and CDR2 sequences are MDHEN and SYDVKM. CDR3 length: 14 amino acids. The DNA for the CDR3 is TGTGCCACCTCCGTCGCGGGGCGATCCTACGAGCAGTACTTC. Amino acids: CATSVAGRSYEQYF.

The rearrangement links TRBV4-1 to TRBJ1-2; D gene unclear. V lost 1 base to trimming and J lost 8 bases, with 17 bases between them. CDR3 size: 15 residues. Germline V gene lookup returns CDR1 MGHRA and CDR2 YSYEKL. CDR3 region: CASSQGSARTEGYTF. The CDR3 coding sequence is TGCGCCAGCAGCCAAGGGTCCGCAAGGACTGAGGGCTACACCTTC.

The V gene is TRBV6-6, the J gene TRBJ2-7, with 10 bases lining up with TRBD1. The CDR3 has 14 amino acids. Trimming took 6 bases from V and 3 from J; bases not matched to a gene: 5. The V gene's germline CDR1 is MNHNY and CDR2 SVGAGI (reference sequence). The CDR3 DNA reads as TGTGCCAGCAGCCCCCGGGACAGGGGCTACGAGCAGTACTTC. Its translation: CASSPRDRGYEQYF.

This clone was detected only a few times. The V gene is TRBV14, the J gene TRBJ2-3; D gene unclear. This CDR3 spans 12 amino acids. Germline CDR1 and CDR2: SGHDN and FVKESK. V was trimmed by 0 bases and J by 6 bases, leaving 4 bases between them. The CDR3 is CASSQDLDTQYF. The CDR3 DNA is TGTGCCAGCAGCCAAGATCTCGATACGCAGTATTTT.

The chain links TRBV28 to TRBJ2-7, with D perhaps TRBD1 (5 bases). The CDR3 contains 15 residues. V gave up 1 base and J gave up 0 bases, with 10 bases separating them. Per germline, CDR1 MDHEN and CDR2 SYDVKM. Here the CDR3 DNA reads TGTGCCAGCAGTTTATTTGACAGATACTCCTACGAGCAGTACTTC. Translation: CASSLFDRYSYEQYF.

The chain links TRBV5-1 to TRBJ2-7; 7 bases agree with TRBD2. CDR1 and CDR2 from the germline V gene are SGHRS and YFSETQ. The CDR3 runs to 16 residues. V dropped 4 bases and J dropped 0; count of bases not matched to a gene: 10. CDR3 amino acids: CASSGTRGVSSYEQYF. The DNA of the CDR3 is TGCGCCAGCAGCGGAACCCGGGGGGTGAGCTCCTACGAGCAGTACTTC.

A single count supports this clone. The rearrangement links TRBV2 to TRBJ2-3; 7 bases are a match to TRBD2. The CDR3 has 14 residues. CDR1 and CDR2 (germline): SNHLY, FYNNEI. Germline trimming cut 5 bases from V and 2 bases from J; bases unmatched to any gene: 4. The CDR3 DNA is TGTGCCAGCAGTTGGGACTATCTCACAGATACGCAGTATTTT. Its translation is CASSWDYLTDTQYF.

This clone was seen a handful of times. This sequence joins TRBV15 and TRBJ2-1; 13 nucleotides match TRBD2. CDR3 size: 15 residues. CDR1 is LNHNV, CDR2 YYDKDF, per germline (reference sequence). V lost 4 bases, J lost 7 bases, and 4 bases stayed unmatched. The CDR3 nucleotides are TGTGCCACCAGCATACTAGCGGGGGGGGTAAATGAGCAGTTCTTC. It codes for CATSILAGGVNEQFF.

The chain recombines TRBV28 with TRBJ2-1; 8 positions match TRBD1. Germline-derived CDR1 and CDR2 are MDHEN and SYDVKM. CDR3 length equals 14 residues. Trimming took 7 bases from V and 2 from J; bases not matched to a gene: 4. This CDR3 reads CASTGQGAYNEQFF. CDR3 bases: TGTGCCAGCACCGGACAGGGTGCCTACAATGAGCAGTTCTTC.

This clone is a singleton in its sample. CDR3 residues: CATSRDVLRRGGNQPQHF. CDR3 nucleotide sequence: TGTGCCACCAGCAGAGATGTTCTGCGGCGAGGAGGCAATCAGCCCCAGCATTTT. The rearrangement joins TRBV15 to TRBJ1-5; no clear D. The ends were cut back, 0 bases at V and 2 bases at J, with 17 bases in the middle. The CDR3 spans 18 residues. Germline assignment: CDR1 LNHNV and CDR2 YYDKDF (reference sequence). Variable domain in full (rest from reference TRBV15 and TRBJ1-5): DAMVIQNPRYQVTQFGKPVTLSCSQTLNHNVMYWYQQKSSQAPKLLFHYYDKDFNNEADTPDNFQSRRPNTSFCFLDIRSPGLGDTAMYLCATSRDVLRRGGNQPQHFGDGTRLSIL.

The V gene is TRBV4-2, the J gene TRBJ1-2; 7 bases are a match to TRBD1. Germline-derived CDR1 and CDR2 are LGHNA and YNFKEQ. The J segment lost 5 bases and the V segment lost 4 bases, leaving 10 bases of the junction unmatched. The CDR3 consists of 15 residues. DNA of the CDR3: TGTGCCAGCAGCCCAGACCGGGACAGTCTATATGGCTACACCTTC. As protein: CASSPDRDSLYGYTF.

CDR3 loop: CATSGYRDYGYTF. The CDR3 DNA reads as TGTGCCACCAGTGGATACAGGGACTATGGCTACACCTTC. The chain uses TRBV24-1 and TRBJ1-2; TRBD1 might be the D (6 bases). Between the trimmed V and J ends, which lost 5 bases and 3 bases, there was a span of 9 bases. This CDR3 comprises 13 residues. Germline V gives CDR1 KGHDR, CDR2 SFDVKD.

The V call is TRBV29-1, the J call TRBJ1-1; D not resolved. The V end lost 0 bases, the J end lost 1 base, and 9 bases lay between the germline ends. Germline CDR1 is SQVTM and CDR2 is ANQGSEA. CDR3 length equals 14 residues. The CDR3 bases are TGCAGCGTTGAAGACACACCTAGGAACACTGAAGCTTTCTTT. This encodes CSVEDTPRNTEAFF.

In its sample, this clone was seen a few times. This chain connects TRBV19 to TRBJ1-2; D may be TRBD1 (6 bases). There are 17 residues in the CDR3. The germline V and J ends were trimmed by 3 bases and 7 bases, with 24 bases remaining between them. Germline-derived CDR1 and CDR2 are LNHDA and SQIVND (reference sequence). CDR3: CASSIRGDRIHSSGYTF. The DNA of the CDR3 is TGTGCCAGTAGTATCCGGGGCGACAGGATCCATTCGAGTGGCTACACCTTC. Full variable domain (rest looked up from reference TRBV19 and TRBJ1-2): DGGITQSPKYLFRKEGQNVTLSCEQNLNHDAMYWYRQDPGQGLRLIYYSQIVNDFQKGDIAEGYSVSREKKESFPLTVTSAQKNPTAFYLCASSIRGDRIHSSGYTFGSGTRLTVV.

This clone was found a few times. The CDR3 reads CATSITLGLAGGSALGTDTQYF. The DNA for the CDR3 is TGTGCCACCAGCATCACCTTGGGGCTAGCGGGGGGCTCTGCCCTCGGCACAGATACGCAGTATTTT. The J gene is TRBJ2-3, the V gene TRBV15; 11 nucleotides line up with TRBD2. Germline CDR1 LNHNV, CDR2 YYDKDF (reference sequence). This CDR3 is 22 amino acids long. Germline trimming cut 4 bases from V and 1 base from J; bases unmatched to any gene: 22.

This chain links TRBV21-1 with TRBJ2-7; the table assigns TRBD1, which was not confirmed against the DNA. TRBV21-1 is a pseudogene segment. This CDR3 comprises 15 residues. The CDR3 DNA reads TGTGCCAGCAGCACCGGGGACAGGGTGTACAACGAGCAGTACTTC. Its protein product is CASSTGDRVYNEQYF.

This chain joins TRBV18 and TRBJ2-5, with TRBD1 identical over 10 bases. This CDR3 is 15 amino acids long. Germline CDR1 KGHSH, CDR2 LQKENI. V was clipped by 1 base and J by 3 bases; unmatched bases: 2. Here the CDR3 reads CASSPRQGAEETQYF. CDR3 bases: TGTGCCAGCTCACCACGACAGGGGGCCGAAGAGACCCAGTACTTC. The complete variable domain, with remaining parts taken from reference TRBV18 and TRBJ2-5, reads NAGVMQNPRHLVRRRGQEARLRCSPMKGHSHVYWYRQLPEEGLKFMVYLQKENIIDESGMPKERFSAEFPKEGPSILRIQQVVRGDSAAYFCASSPRQGAEETQYFGPGTRLLVL.

This clone was counted only a few times. The chain has TRBV7-6 and TRBJ1-3; 10 bases match TRBD1. J lost 2 bases, V lost 3 bases, and 4 bases had no gene match. In germline, CDR1 is SGHVS, CDR2 FNYEAQ. This CDR3 is built from 16 residues. The DNA of the CDR3 is TGTGCCAGCAGCTTGGGGACAGGGGAGACTGGAAACACCATATATTTT. Its translation: CASSLGTGETGNTIYF.

Written as DNA, the CDR3 is TGCGCCAGCAGCCTCAAAGTCGGGACTAGTGGGGGGGAGCTGTTTTTT. Its translation is CASSLKVGTSGGELFF. The chain uses TRBV4-3 and TRBJ2-2, with 8 positions matching TRBD2. The CDR3 consists of 16 residues. From germline, CDR1 is LGHNA and CDR2 YSLEER. Germline trimming cut 4 bases from V and 8 bases from J; bases unmatched to any gene: 12.

The V gene is TRBV28, the J gene TRBJ1-4; TRBD1 agrees at 9 bases. Germline trimming cut 2 bases from V and 5 bases from J; bases unmatched to any gene: 6. The CDR3 spans 16 residues. Per germline, CDR1 MDHEN and CDR2 SYDVKM. For the CDR3, the DNA is TGTGCCAGCAGTTTAAACCACGGGACAGGGAATGAAAAACTGTTTTTT. Protein: CASSLNHGTGNEKLFF. Using reference TRBV28 and TRBJ1-4 for the parts outside the CDR3, the full variable domain is DVKVTQSSRYLVKRTGEKVFLECVQDMDHENMFWYRQDPGLGLRLIYFSYDVKMKEKGDIPEGYSVSREKKERFSLILESASTNQTSMYLCASSLNHGTGNEKLFFGSGTQLSVL.

Concerning this clone: A read error may produce the germline difference seen at one junction end. J is TRBJ2-2 and V is TRBV7-7; D not certain. This CDR3 has 17 residues. Looked up from germline, CDR1 is SSHAT and CDR2 is FNYEAQ (reference sequence). CDR3 nucleotide sequence: TGTGCTAGCAGCTTCGGTCATCCCTTTTCGAACACCGGGGAGCTGTTTTTT. Its translation: CASSFGHPFSNTGELFF.

The genes are TRBV29-1 and TRBJ2-5; 7 bases are a match to TRBD2. Per germline, CDR1 SQVTM and CDR2 ANQGSEA. The CDR3 has 17 amino acids. Unmatched junction bases numbered 20, after V lost 3 bases and J lost 7 bases. The DNA of the CDR3 is TGCAGCGTTGATAGGAGGACGGCGAGGGAGGGTTTGGGGACCCAGTACTTC. Translation gives CSVDRRTAREGLGTQYF. Full variable domain (outside the CDR3, taken from reference TRBV29-1 and TRBJ2-5): SAVISQKPSRDICQRGTSLTIQCQVDSQVTMMFWYRQQPGQSLTLIATANQGSEATYESGFVIDKFPISRPNLTFSTLTVSNMSPEDSSIYLCSVDRRTAREGLGTQYFGPGTRLLVL.

This chain connects TRBV7-9 to TRBJ2-5, with D tentatively TRBD1 (5 bases). The CDR3 totals 16 residues. Germline CDR1 and CDR2: SEHNR and FQNEAQ (reference sequence). The ends were cut back, 2 bases at V and 0 bases at J, with 13 bases in the middle. CDR3 protein: CASSLKTVWYQETQYF. CDR3 DNA sequence: TGTGCCAGCAGCTTAAAGACAGTTTGGTACCAAGAGACCCAGTACTTC. Complete variable domain (other parts from reference TRBV7-9 and TRBJ2-5): DTGVSQNPRHKITKRGQNVTFRCDPISEHNRLYWYRQTLGQGPEFLTYFQNEAQLEKSRLLSDRFSAERPKGSFSTLEIQRTEQGDSAMYLCASSLKTVWYQETQYFGPGTRLLVL.

The chain has TRBV5-1 and TRBJ2-1, with 10 bases aligning to TRBD2. The CDR3 runs to 15 residues. Germline CDR1 and CDR2: SGHRS and YFSETQ. J was trimmed by 3 bases and V by 4 bases; bases with no gene match: 4. This CDR3 reads CASSPLAGDYNEQFF. The CDR3 region has the DNA TGCGCCAGCAGCCCTCTAGCGGGGGACTACAATGAGCAGTTCTTC.